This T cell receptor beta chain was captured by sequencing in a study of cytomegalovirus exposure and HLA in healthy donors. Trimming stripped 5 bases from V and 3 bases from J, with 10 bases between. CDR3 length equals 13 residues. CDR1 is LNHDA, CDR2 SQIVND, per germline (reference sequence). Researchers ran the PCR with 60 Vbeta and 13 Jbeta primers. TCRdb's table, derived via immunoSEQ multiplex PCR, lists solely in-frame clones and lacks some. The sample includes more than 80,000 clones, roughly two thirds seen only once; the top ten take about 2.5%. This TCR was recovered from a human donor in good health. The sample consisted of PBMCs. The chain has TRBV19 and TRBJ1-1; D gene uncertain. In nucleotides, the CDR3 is TGTGCCAGTAGTTCCGAGAGGGACACTGAAGCTTTCTTT. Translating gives CASSSERDTEAFF.